The subject of this entry is one TCR beta chain. This clone's antigen is unknown. No much larger clone exists at a distance of one base, and base qualities are not known. The sample originates from a study of T-cell memory formation after mild COVID-19 (dated by TCRdb to 2020 to 2022). Background for the entire study: Most TCR sequence clusters were specific to one of the two donors. In a couple of donors, T-cell clones that expanded and contracted after mild COVID-19 were followed by sequencing TCRalpha and TCRbeta repertoires longitudinally. Two young, previously healthy adult volunteers, one female and one male, were included in the cohort.

Broad study findings and their caveats: SARS-CoV-2 specificity of the second-wave clones peaking on day 37 was not confirmed. Contracting CD4+ clones were located mainly in the CM and EM memory subsets, whereas CD8+ clones were found to be enriched in EMRA. Some responding clones were found in pre-infection memory, which suggests that pre-existing cross-reactive memory T cells took part in the SARS-CoV-2 response. Clones that contracted from day 15 to 85 showed balanced CD4/CD8 phenotypes, whereas a second wave of clones that expanded from day 15 to 37 leaned towards CD4+. The study covered only a couple of mild cases, and larger cohorts including severe cases with pre-infection samples were considered necessary.

The sequencer was an Illumina NovaSeq 6000. Using 5'RACE with constant-segment primers, TCRalpha and TCRbeta cDNA libraries were constructed, with sample barcodes and unique molecular identifiers added in the process. Trizol reagent was used to extract RNA from every sample. The libraries were amplified in two PCR steps, and the second step added a second sample barcode and Illumina TruSeq adapters. Sequencing of libraries was performed on an Illumina NovaSeq with 2 x 150 bp paired-end reads. In the paper's pipeline: Demultiplexing of reads and collapsing into UMI-guided consensus sequences were performed with migec v1.2.7. Using mixcr v2.1.11, UMI consensuses were aligned to TRA and TRB V and J templates and then assembled into clonotypes. A clonotype was counted as expanded or contracted only if both edgeR and NoisET called the change significant, with noise models trained on biological replicates. edgeR calls used a false discovery rate-adjusted p below 0.01 and a log2 fold-change threshold of 1. As an exploratory analysis of dynamics, PCA with hierarchical clustering was applied to max-normalized trajectories of the 1000 most abundant clonotypes. Each responding clone was given a CD4 or CD8 phenotype based on the CD4+ and CD8+ repertoires, which had been sequenced separately. Starting from the raw public reads, TCRdb applied fastp trimming at Q25, assembled clones with MiXCR and retained in-frame beta chains. Duplicate CDR3 protein sequences are folded into a single record with the most common DNA and genes. The V and J calls, along with clone size, are taken from TCRdb and not from the paper's own processing. Here the sample has some 600,000 distinct CDR3 sequences; approximately 15% occur a single time. The ten largest clones take up approximately 8.1% of the sample.

Ficoll-Paque density gradient centrifugation was the method used to isolate PBMCs. This clonotype originated in an adult woman who had mild COVID-19 (a few samples of this study predate the infection). The sample titles of this study are shuffled in the database, so cell type and time point are left out; the donor was told from shared clones. The sample taken for sequencing was PBMCs or a T cell subset sorted from them (not recorded which).

The DNA sequence is TGTGCCAGCAGTTCTCATAGGACAGGGTCGAACACCGGGGAGCTGTTTTTT. Translated, it gives CASSSHRTGSNTGELFF. This receptor chain uses TRBV6-6 and TRBJ2-2, with 8 junctional bases fitting TRBD1. V trim: 4 bases; J trim: 0 bases; unmatched bases: 7. From cysteine to phenylalanine, the CDR3 is 17 amino acids long. Just CDR3 DNA is preserved here, 51 bases in frame from base 1. The germline V gene encodes CDR1 MNHNY and CDR2 SVGAGI (reference sequence).